This T cell receptor beta chain is from a study of shared clonotypes between healthy human individuals. The wider study: The donors, two women and three men, were aged 18 to 49.

Profiled with immunoSEQ multiplex PCR; TCRdb holds only in-frame clones, not every one. Counted here are more than 400,000 clones, 70% to 80% occurring once; the ten biggest clones make up around 12%. The V end lost 1 base, the J end lost 7 bases, and 14 bases lay between the germline ends. Germline V CDR1 and CDR2: MNHEY, SMNVEV (reference sequence). The CDR3 loop spans 16 amino acids. This receptor was obtained from a woman aged 40 to 55 in good health. Some clones in this sample may be carry-over from other donors' samples. What was sequenced was PBMCs. This sequence joins TRBV27 and TRBJ1-6; possible D gene TRBD1, 5 bases. CDR3 sequence reads: CASSLWARDRNSPLHF. In nucleotides, the CDR3 is TGTGCCAGCAGTTTATGGGCCAGGGATCGGAATTCACCCCTCCACTTT.